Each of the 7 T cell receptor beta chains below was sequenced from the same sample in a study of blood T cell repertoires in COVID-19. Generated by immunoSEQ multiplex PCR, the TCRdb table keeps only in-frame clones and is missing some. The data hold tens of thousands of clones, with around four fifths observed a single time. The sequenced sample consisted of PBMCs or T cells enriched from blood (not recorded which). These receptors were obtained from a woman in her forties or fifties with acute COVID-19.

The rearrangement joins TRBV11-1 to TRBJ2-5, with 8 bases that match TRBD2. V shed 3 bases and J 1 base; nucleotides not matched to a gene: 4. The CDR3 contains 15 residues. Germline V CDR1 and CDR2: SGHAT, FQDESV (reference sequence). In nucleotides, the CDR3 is TGTGCCAGCAGCTTTCCCGGGACTAGCCAAGAGACCCAGTACTTC. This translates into CASSFPGTSQETQYF.

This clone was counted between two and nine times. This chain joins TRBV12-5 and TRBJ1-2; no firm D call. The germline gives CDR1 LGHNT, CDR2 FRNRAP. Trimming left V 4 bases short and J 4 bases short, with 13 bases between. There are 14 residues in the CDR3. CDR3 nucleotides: TGTGCTAGTGGTTCGACATACGTTGGCTATGGCTACACCTTC. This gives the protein CASGSTYVGYGYTF.

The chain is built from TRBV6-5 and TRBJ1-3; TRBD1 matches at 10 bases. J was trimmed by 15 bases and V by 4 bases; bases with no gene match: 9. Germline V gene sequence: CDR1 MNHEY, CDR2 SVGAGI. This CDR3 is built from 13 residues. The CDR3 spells CASSSFRTGGKYF. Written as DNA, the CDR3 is TGTGCCAGCAGTTCCTTCCGGACAGGGGGAAAATATTTT.

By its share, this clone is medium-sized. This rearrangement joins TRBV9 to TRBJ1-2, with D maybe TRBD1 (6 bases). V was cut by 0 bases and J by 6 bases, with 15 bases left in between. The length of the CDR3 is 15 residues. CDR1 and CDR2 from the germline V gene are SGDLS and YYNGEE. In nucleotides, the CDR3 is TGTGCCAGCAGCGTAGAATCAGGGGCGAGGAATGGCTACACCTTC. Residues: CASSVESGARNGYTF.

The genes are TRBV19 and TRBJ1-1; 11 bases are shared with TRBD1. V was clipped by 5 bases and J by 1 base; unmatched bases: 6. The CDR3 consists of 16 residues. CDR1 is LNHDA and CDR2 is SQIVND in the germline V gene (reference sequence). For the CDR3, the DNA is TGTGCCAGTAGTGTGGGACAGGGGGTAAAGAACACTGAAGCTTTCTTT. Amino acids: CASSVGQGVKNTEAFF.

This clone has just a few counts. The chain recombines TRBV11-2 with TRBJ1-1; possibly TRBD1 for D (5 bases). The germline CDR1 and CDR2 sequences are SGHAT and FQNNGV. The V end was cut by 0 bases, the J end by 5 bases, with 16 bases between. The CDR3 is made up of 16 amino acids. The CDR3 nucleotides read TGTGCCAGCAGCTTAGATTTTTGGGGGGATGAAACTGAAGCTTTCTTT. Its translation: CASSLDFWGDETEAFF.

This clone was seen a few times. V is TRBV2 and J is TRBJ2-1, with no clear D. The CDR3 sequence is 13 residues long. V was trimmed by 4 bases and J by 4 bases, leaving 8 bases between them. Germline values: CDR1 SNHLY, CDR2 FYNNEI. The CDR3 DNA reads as TGTGCCAGCAGTGTAGGAGAATACAATGAGCAGTTCTTC. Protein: CASSVGEYNEQFF.